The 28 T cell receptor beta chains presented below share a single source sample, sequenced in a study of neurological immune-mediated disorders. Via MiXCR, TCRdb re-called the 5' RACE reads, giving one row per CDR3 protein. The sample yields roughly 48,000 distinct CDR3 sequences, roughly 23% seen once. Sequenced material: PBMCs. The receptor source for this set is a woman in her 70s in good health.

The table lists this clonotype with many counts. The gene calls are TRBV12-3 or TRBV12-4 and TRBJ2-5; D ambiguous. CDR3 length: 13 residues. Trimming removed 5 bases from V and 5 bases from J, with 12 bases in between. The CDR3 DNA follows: TGTGCCAGCAGTCCTTCGCAAGGGGAGACCCAGTACTTC. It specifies CASSPSQGETQYF.

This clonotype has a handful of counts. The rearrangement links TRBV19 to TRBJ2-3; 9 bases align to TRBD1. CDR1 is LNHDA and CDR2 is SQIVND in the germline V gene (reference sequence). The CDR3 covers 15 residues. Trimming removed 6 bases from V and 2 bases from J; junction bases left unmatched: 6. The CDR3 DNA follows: TGTGCCAGTAGCCCGGGACAGGGCCCCACAGATACGCAGTATTTT. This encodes CASSPGQGPTDTQYF.

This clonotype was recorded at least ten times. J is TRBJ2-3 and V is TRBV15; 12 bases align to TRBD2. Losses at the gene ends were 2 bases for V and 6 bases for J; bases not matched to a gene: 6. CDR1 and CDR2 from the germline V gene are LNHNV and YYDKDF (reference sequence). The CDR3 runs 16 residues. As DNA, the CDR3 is TGTGCCACCAGCAGACTAGCGGGAGGGCCAGTGGATACGCAGTATTTT. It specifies CATSRLAGGPVDTQYF.

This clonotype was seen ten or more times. CDR3 loop: CATSSGTPGTEAFF. CDR3 in DNA: TGTGCCACCAGCAGTGGAACGCCCGGGACTGAAGCTTTCTTT. The chain combines TRBV15 with TRBJ1-1; D is uncertain. Trimming shortened V by 3 bases and J by 5 bases, and 13 bases separated the two germline ends. The CDR3 totals 14 residues. CDR1 and CDR2 from the germline V gene are LNHNV and YYDKDF (reference sequence).

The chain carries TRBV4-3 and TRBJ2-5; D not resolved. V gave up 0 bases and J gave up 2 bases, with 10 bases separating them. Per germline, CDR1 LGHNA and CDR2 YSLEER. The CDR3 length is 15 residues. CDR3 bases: TGCGCCAGCAGCCAAGATCGGAACCTTCAAGAGACCCAGTACTTC. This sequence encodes CASSQDRNLQETQYF.

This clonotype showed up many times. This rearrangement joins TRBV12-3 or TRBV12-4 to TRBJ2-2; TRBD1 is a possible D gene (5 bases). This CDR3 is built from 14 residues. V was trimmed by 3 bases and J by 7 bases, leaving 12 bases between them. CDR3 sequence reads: CASSLQGGNGELFF. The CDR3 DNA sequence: TGTGCCAGCAGTTTGCAGGGTGGTAACGGGGAGCTGTTTTTT.

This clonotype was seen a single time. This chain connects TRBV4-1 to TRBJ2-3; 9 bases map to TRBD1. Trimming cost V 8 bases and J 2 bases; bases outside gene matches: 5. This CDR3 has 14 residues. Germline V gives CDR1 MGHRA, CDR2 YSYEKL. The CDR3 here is CASLDRGNTDTQYF. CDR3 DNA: TGCGCCAGCTTAGACAGGGGGAACACAGATACGCAGTATTTT.

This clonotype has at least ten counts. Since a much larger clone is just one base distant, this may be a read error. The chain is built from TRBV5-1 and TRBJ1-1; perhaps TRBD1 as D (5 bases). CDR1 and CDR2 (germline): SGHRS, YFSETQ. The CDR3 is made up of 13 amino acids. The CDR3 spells CANSLVAGPEAFF. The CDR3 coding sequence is TGCGCCAACAGCTTGGTAGCGGGGCCTGAAGCTTTCTTT.

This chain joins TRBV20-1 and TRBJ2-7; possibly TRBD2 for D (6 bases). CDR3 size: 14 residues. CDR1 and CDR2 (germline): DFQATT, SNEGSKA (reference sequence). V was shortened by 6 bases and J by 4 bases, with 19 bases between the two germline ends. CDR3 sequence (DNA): TGCAGTGCCCTAAGGAGGGACCGACAGTACGAGCAGTACTTC. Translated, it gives CSALRRDRQYEQYF.

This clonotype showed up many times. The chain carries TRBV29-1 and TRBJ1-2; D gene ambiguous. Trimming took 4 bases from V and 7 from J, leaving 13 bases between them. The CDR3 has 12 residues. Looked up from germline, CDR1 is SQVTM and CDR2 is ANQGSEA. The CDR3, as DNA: TGCAGCGTTGTTCCGGCCTTGGTTGGCTACACCTTC. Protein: CSVVPALVGYTF.

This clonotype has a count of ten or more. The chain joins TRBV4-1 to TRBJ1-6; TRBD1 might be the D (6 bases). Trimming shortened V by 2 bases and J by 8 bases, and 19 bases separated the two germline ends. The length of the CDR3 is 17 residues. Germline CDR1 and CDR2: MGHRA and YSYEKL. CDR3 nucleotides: TGCGCCAGCAGCCAAAACCCTCGGGGGCCGTCGGATTCACCCCTCCACTTT. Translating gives CASSQNPRGPSDSPLHF.

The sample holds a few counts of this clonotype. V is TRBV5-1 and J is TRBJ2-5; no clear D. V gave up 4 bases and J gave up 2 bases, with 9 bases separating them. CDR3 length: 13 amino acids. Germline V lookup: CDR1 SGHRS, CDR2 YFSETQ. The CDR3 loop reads CASSLRRQETQYF. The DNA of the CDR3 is TGCGCCAGCAGCCTACGCCGACAAGAGACCCAGTACTTC.

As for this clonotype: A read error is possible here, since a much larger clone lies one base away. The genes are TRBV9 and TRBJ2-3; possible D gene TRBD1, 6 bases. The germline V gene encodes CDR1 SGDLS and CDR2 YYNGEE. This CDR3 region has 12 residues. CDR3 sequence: CANSADRDTQYF. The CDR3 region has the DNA TGTGCCAACAGCGCTGACAGGGATACGCAGTATTTT.

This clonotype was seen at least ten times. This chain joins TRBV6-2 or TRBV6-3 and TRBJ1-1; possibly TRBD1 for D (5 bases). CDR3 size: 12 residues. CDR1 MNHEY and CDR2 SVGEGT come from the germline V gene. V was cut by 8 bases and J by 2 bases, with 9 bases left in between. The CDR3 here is CASVQVNTEAFF. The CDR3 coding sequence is TGTGCCAGCGTACAGGTCAACACTGAAGCTTTCTTT.

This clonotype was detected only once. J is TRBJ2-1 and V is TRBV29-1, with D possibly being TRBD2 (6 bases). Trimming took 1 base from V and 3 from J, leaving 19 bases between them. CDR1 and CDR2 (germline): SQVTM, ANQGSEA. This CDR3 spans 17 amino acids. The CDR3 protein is CSVEGDVKEGRYNEQFF. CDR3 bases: TGCAGCGTTGAAGGGGACGTCAAGGAGGGCCGCTACAATGAGCAGTTCTTC.

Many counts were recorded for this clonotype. The CDR3 loop reads CASTWGDTGELFF. CDR3 nucleotide sequence: TGTGCCAGCACCTGGGGGGACACCGGGGAGCTGTTTTTT. The genes are TRBV12-3 or TRBV12-4 and TRBJ2-2, with D possibly TRBD2 on 6 matching bases. V lost 7 bases to trimming and J lost 3 bases, with 9 bases between them. This CDR3 has 13 amino acids.

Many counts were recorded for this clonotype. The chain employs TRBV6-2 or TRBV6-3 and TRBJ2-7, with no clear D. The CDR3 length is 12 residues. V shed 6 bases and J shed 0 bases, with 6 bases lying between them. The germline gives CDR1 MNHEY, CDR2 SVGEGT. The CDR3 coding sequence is TGTGCCAGCAGAGAGAGCTCCTACGAGCAGTACTTC. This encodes CASRESSYEQYF.

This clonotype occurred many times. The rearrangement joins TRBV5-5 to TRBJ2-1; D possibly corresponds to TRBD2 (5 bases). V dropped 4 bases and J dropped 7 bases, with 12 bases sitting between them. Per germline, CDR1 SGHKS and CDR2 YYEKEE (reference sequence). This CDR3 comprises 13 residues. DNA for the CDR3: TGTGCCAGCAGCGCTTCCCGGGAAAATGAGCAGTTCTTC. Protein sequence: CASSASRENEQFF.

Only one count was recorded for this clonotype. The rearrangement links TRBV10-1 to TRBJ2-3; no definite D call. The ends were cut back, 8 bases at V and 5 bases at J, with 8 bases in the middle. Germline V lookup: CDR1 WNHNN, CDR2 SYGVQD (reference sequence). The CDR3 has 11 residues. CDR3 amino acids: CASGERDTQYF. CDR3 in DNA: TGCGCCAGCGGGGAAAGAGATACGCAGTATTTT.

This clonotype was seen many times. CDR3 loop: CSASQRDGYTF. CDR3 bases: TGCAGTGCTAGCCAGAGGGATGGCTACACCTTC. The chain employs TRBV20-1 and TRBJ1-2; D remains ambiguous. Trimming left V 3 bases short and J 6 bases short, with 8 bases between. The CDR3 has 11 amino acids. Germline CDR1 and CDR2: DFQATT and SNEGSKA (reference sequence).

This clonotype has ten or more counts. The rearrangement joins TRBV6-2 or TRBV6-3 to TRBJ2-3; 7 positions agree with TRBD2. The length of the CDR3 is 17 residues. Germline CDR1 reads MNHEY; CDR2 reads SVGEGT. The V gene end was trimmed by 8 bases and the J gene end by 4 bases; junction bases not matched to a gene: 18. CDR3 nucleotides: TGTGCCAGCCGCGCGGGGCTAGCGGTTCTCGAGCCAGATACGCAGTATTTT. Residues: CASRAGLAVLEPDTQYF.

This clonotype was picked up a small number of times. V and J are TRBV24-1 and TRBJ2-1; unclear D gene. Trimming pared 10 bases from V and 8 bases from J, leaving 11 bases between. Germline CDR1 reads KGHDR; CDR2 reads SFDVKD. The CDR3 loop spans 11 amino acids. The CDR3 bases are TGTGCCACGGAACTATTCGATGAGCAGTTCTTC. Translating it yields CATELFDEQFF.

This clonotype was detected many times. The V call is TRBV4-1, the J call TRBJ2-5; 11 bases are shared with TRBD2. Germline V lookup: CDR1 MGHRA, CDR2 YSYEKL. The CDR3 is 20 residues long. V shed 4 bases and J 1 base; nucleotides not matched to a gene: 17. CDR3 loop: CASSLNYNPIGTSGQETQYF. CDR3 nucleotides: TGCGCCAGCAGCCTGAATTACAACCCTATAGGGACTAGCGGCCAAGAGACCCAGTACTTC.

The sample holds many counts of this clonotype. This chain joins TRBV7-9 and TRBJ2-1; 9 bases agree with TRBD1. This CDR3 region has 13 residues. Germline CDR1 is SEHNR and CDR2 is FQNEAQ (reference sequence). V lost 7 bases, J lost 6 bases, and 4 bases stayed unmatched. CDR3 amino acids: CASTTGGRNEQFF. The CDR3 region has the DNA TGTGCCAGCACGACAGGGGGGCGCAATGAGCAGTTCTTC.

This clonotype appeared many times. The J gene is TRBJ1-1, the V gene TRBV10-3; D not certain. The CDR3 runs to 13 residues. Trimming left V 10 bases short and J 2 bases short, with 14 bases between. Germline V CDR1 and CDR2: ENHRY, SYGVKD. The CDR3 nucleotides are TGTGCCAGCCTCGGGCACACTAACACTGAAGCTTTCTTT. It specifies CASLGHTNTEAFF.

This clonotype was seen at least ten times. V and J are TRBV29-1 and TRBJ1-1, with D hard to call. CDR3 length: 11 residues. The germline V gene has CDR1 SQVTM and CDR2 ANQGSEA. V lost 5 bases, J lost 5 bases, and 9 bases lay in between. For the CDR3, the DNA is TGCAGCGTTCAAGGTCAGACTGAAGCTTTCTTT. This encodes CSVQGQTEAFF. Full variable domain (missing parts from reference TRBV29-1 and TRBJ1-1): SAVISQKPSRDICQRGTSLTIQCQVDSQVTMMFWYRQQPGQSLTLIATANQGSEATYESGFVIDKFPISRPNLTFSTLTVSNMSPEDSSIYLCSVQGQTEAFFGQGTRLTVV.

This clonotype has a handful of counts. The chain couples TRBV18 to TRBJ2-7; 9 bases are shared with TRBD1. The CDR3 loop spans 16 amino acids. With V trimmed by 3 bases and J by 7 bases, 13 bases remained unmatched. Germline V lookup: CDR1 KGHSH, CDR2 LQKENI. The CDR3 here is CASSPPNGQGPREQYF. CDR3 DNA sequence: TGTGCCAGCTCACCCCCAAATGGACAGGGGCCTCGGGAGCAGTACTTC. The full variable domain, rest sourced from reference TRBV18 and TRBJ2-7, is NAGVMQNPRHLVRRRGQEARLRCSPMKGHSHVYWYRQLPEEGLKFMVYLQKENIIDESGMPKERFSAEFPKEGPSILRIQQVVRGDSAAYFCASSPPNGQGPREQYFGPGTRLTVT.

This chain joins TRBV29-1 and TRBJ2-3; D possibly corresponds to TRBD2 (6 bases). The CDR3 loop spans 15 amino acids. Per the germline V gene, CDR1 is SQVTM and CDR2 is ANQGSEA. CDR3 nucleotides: TGCAGTGTTTCCTCGGGAGCGAGAGACACAGATACGCAGTATTTT. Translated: CSVSSGARDTDTQYF.